This T cell receptor (beta chain) is from a study of Graves' ophthalmopathy and Graves' hyperthyroidism. Study summary: There was a collection of peripheral blood at initial diagnosis, before any treatment.

Uncontrolled infections, other autoimmune diseases, pregnancy or lactation barred patients from enrollment. Scientists amplified the TCR beta CDR3 regions from RNA transcripts. Second-round multiplex PCR followed a first-round RT-PCR using HTBI primers. TCRdb passed the multiplex PCR reads through MiXCR, listing each CDR3 protein once. The repertoire holds about 700,000 distinct CDR3 sequences, about 41% seen once, with around 3.3% in the top ten. The CDR3 is 13 amino acids. Trimming took 5 bases from V and 4 from J, leaving 10 bases between them. Germline V gene lookup returns CDR1 SNHLY and CDR2 FYNNEI. This clonotype was picked up a small number of times.

This TCR derives from an adult man with Graves' ophthalmopathy. The sequenced sample was peripheral blood. This chain joins TRBV2 and TRBJ2-3, with a possible D match to TRBD2 (5 bases). Here the CDR3 DNA reads TGTGCCAGCAGTTACGAGGGTTCAGATACGCAGTATTTT. Protein sequence: CASSYEGSDTQYF.